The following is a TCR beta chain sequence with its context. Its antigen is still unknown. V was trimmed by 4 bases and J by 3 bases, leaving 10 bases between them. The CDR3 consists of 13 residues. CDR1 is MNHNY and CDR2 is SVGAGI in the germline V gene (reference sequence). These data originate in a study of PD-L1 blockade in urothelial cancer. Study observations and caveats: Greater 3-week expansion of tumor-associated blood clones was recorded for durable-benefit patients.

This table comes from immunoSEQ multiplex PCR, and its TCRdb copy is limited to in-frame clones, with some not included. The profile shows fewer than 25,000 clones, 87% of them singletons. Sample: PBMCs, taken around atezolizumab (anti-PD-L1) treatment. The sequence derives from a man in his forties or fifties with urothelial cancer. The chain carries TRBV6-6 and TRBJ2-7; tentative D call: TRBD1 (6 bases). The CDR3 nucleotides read TGTGCCAGCAGTTTTGGACAGAACTACGAGCAGTACTTC. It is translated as CASSFGQNYEQYF.